This T cell receptor beta chain derives from a study of response to subunit inactivated influenza vaccine. This CDR3 region has 15 residues. V lost 0 bases to trimming and J lost 7 bases, with 16 bases between them. CDR1 MNHEY and CDR2 SMNVEV come from the germline V gene (reference sequence). TCRdb reprocessed the RT-PCR reads with MiXCR, giving one entry per CDR3 protein. The data contain 290,000 or so distinct CDR3 sequences, approximately 23% of them seen just once; the ten biggest clones take up about a tenth. The TCR originated in a man between 50 and 75 years old who received an inactivated influenza vaccine. Specimen: PBMCs from blood, collected less than 22 months after vaccination. This sequence joins TRBV27 and TRBJ2-7; possibly TRBD2 for D (6 bases). CDR3 in amino acids: CASSLSTGGLGEQYF. The CDR3 DNA reads TGTGCCAGCAGTTTATCGACTGGAGGGTTGGGGGAGCAGTACTTC.